A selection of T cell receptor beta chains follows, all from one sample in a study of T cells in severe cutaneous drug reactions. TCRdb reprocessed the multiplex PCR reads; each CDR3 protein has one entry and no DNA is given. The repertoire table contains over 20,000 distinct CDR3 sequences. The sequencing input was PBMCs. The receptor source for this set is a human donor with toxic epidermal necrolysis, a severe cutaneous drug reaction. Each CDR3 is given with its conserved first and last residue. Part of the rows lack a size; the others show once, few, many or a class for expanded clones.

j_gene: TRBJ1-5; len: 17; v_gene: TRBV19; abundance: .; CDR3aa: CASSIDRTRSTNQPQHF
j_gene: TRBJ1-4; len: 11; v_gene: TRBV20-1; abundance: .; CDR3aa: CSARFDEKLFF
j_gene: TRBJ2-1; len: 13; v_gene: TRBV14; abundance: .; CDR3aa: CASRTGTGPEQFF
j_gene: TRBJ2-3; len: 11; v_gene: TRBV6-1; abundance: medium-sized; CDR3aa: CASSEPDTQYF
j_gene: TRBJ2-7; len: 12; v_gene: TRBV4-2; abundance: .; CDR3aa: CASSHPNNEQYF
j_gene: TRBJ2-7; len: 14; v_gene: TRBV20-1; abundance: .; CDR3aa: CSARPHNGAGEQYF
j_gene: TRBJ2-1; len: 14; v_gene: TRBV2; abundance: medium-sized; CDR3aa: CASNDGTYYNEQFF
j_gene: TRBJ2-2; len: 14; v_gene: TRBV2; abundance: medium-sized; CDR3aa: CASSDRGNTGELFF
j_gene: TRBJ2-7; len: 14; v_gene: TRBV20-1; abundance: .; CDR3aa: CSARVPGQNYEQYF
j_gene: TRBJ2-7; len: 13; v_gene: TRBV10-3; abundance: .; CDR3aa: CAITAGRGDEQYF
j_gene: TRBJ2-1; len: 13; v_gene: TRBV27; abundance: .; CDR3aa: CASRMTGVNEQFF
j_gene: TRBJ2-1; len: 12; v_gene: TRBV10-3; abundance: .; CDR3aa: CAIGGSYNEQFF
j_gene: TRBJ2-3; len: 16; v_gene: TRBV7-6; abundance: .; CDR3aa: CASSPRAGGPTDTQYF